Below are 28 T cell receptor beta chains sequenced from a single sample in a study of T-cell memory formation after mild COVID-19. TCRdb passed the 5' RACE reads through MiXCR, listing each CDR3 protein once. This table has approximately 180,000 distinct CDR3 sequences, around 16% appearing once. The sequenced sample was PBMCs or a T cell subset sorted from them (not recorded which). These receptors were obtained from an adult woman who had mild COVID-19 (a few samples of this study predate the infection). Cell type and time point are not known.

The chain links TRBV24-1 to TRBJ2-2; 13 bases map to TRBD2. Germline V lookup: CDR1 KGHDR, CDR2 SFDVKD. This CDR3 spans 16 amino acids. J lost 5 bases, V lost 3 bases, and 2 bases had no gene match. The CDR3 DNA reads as TGTGCCACCAGTGATGCGACTAGCGGGAGGACCGGGGAGCTGTTTTTT. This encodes CATSDATSGRTGELFF.

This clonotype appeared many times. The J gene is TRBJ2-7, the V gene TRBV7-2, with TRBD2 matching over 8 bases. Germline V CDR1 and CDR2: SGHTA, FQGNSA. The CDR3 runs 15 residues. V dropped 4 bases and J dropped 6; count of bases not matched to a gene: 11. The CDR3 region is CASSSSGRLGLEQYF. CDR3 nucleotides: TGTGCCAGCAGCTCCAGCGGGAGATTGGGTCTCGAGCAGTACTTC.

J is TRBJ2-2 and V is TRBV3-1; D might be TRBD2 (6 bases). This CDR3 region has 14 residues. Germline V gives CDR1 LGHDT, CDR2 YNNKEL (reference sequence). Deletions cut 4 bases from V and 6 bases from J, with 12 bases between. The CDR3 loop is CASSRGLPPGELFF. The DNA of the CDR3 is TGTGCCAGCAGCCGCGGACTACCCCCCGGGGAGCTGTTTTTT.

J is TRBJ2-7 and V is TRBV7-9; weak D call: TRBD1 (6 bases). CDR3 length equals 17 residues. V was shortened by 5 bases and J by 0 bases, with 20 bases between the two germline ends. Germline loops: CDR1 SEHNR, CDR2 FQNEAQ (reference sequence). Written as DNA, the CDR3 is TGTGCCAGCAGCCTGCCGGGACATCCCACCTCCTCCTACGAGCAGTACTTC. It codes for CASSLPGHPTSSYEQYF.

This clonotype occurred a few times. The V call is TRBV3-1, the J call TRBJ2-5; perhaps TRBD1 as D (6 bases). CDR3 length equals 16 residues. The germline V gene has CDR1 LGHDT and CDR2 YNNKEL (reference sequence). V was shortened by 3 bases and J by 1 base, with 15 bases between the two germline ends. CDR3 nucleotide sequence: TGTGCCAGCAGCCACCTTACGAGGGGGTCCCAAGAGACCCAGTACTTC. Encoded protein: CASSHLTRGSQETQYF.

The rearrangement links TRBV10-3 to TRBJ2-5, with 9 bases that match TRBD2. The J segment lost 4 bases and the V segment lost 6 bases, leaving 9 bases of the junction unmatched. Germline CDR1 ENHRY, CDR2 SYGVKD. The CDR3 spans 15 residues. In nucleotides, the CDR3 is TGTGCCATCAGAAGAGCGGGAGGACGTGGAGAGACCCAGTACTTC. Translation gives CAIRRAGGRGETQYF.

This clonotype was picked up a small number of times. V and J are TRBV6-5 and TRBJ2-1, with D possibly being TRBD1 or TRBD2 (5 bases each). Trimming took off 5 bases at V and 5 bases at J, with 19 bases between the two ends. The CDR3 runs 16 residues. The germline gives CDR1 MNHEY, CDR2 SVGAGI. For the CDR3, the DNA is TGTGCCAGCAGTAAGGGAACGGGACGGCCTAACAATGAGCAGTTCTTC. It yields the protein CASSKGTGRPNNEQFF.

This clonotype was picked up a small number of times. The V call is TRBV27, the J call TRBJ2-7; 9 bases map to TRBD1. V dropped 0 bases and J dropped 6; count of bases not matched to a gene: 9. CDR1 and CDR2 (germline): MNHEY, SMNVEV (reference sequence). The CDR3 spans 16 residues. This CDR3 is CASSLSPTGGQGEQYF. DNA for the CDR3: TGTGCCAGCAGTTTATCGCCAACAGGGGGCCAAGGCGAGCAGTACTTC.

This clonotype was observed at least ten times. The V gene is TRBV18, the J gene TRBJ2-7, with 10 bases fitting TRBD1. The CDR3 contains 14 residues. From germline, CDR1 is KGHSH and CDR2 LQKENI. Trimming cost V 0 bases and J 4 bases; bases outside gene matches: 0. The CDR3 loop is CASSPPGQGYEQYF. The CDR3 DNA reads TGTGCCAGCTCACCACCGGGACAGGGGTACGAGCAGTACTTC.

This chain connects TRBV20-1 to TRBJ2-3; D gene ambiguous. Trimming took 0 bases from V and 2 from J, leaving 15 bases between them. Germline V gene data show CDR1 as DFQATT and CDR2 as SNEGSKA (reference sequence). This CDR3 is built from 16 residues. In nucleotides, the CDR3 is TGCAGTGCTAGAGATCCTCGCGGAGCTCCCACAGATACGCAGTATTTT. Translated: CSARDPRGAPTDTQYF.

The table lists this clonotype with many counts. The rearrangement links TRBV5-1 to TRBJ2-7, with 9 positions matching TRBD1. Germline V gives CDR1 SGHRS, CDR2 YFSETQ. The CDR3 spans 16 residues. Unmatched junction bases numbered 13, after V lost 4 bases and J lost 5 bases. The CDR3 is CASSPPSPTGGDEQYF. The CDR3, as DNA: TGCGCCAGCAGCCCGCCATCCCCTACAGGGGGCGACGAGCAGTACTTC.

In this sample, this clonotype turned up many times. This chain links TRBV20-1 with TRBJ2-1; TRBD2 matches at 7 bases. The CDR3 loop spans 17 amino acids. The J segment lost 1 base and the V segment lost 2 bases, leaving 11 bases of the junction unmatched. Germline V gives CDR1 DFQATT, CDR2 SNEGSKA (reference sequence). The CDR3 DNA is TGCAGTGCTAGAAACCCCGGGCAGCGGGATTCCTACAATGAGCAGTTCTTC. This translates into CSARNPGQRDSYNEQFF.

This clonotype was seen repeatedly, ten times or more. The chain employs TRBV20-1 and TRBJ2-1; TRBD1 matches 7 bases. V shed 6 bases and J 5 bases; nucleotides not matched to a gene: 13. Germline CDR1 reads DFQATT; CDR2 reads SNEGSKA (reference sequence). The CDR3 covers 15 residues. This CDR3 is CSATERGRLDNEQFF. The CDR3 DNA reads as TGCAGTGCAACAGAGAGGGGGCGGTTGGACAATGAGCAGTTCTTC.

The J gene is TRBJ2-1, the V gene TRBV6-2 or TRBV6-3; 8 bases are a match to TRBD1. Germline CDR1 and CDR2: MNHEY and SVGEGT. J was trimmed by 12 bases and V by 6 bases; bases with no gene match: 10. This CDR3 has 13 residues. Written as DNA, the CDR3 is TGTGCCAGCAGAGCTCAGACAGGGGCTCGGCAGTTCTTC. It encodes CASRAQTGARQFF.

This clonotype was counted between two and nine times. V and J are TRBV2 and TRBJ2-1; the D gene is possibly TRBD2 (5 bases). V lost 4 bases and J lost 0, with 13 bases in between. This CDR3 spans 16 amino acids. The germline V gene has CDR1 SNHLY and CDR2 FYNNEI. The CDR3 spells CASSGRERSSYNEQFF. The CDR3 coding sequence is TGTGCCAGCAGTGGTAGGGAGCGGAGCTCCTACAATGAGCAGTTCTTC. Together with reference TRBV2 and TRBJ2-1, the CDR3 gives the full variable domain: EPEVTQTPSHQVTQMGQEVILRCVPISNHLYFYWYRQILGQKVEFLVSFYNNEISEKSEIFDDQFSVERPDGSNFTLKIRSTKLEDSAMYFCASSGRERSSYNEQFFGPGTRLTVL.

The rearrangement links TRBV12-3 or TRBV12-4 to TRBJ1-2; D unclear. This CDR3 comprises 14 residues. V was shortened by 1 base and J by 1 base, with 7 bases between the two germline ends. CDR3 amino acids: CASSLGHLNYGYTF. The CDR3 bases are TGTGCCAGCAGTTTAGGACACCTTAACTATGGCTACACCTTC.

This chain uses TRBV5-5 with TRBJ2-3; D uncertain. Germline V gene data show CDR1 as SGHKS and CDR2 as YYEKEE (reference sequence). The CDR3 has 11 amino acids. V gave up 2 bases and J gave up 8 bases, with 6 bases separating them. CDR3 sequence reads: CASSLLTTQYF. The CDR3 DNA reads TGTGCCAGCAGCTTACTTACTACGCAGTATTTT.

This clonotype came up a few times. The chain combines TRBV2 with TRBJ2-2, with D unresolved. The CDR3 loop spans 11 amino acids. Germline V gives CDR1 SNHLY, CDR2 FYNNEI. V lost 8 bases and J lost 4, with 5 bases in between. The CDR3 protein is CASGVTGELFF. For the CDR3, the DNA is TGTGCCAGCGGGGTCACCGGGGAGCTGTTTTTT. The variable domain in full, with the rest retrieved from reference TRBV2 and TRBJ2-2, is EPEVTQTPSHQVTQMGQEVILRCVPISNHLYFYWYRQILGQKVEFLVSFYNNEISEKSEIFDDQFSVERPDGSNFTLKIRSTKLEDSAMYFCASGVTGELFFGEGSRLTVL.

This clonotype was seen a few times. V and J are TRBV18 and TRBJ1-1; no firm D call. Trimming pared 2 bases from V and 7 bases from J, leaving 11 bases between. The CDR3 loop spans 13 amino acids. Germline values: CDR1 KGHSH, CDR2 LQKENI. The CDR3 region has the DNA TGTGCCAGCTCACCATCGGGCGGCGTTGAAGCTTTCTTT. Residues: CASSPSGGVEAFF.

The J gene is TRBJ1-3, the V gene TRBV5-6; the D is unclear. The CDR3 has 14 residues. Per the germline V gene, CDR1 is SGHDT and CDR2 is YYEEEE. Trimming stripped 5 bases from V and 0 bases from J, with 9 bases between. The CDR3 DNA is TGTGCCAGCAGAGGTCCAGCCTCTGGAAACACCATATATTTT. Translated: CASRGPASGNTIYF.

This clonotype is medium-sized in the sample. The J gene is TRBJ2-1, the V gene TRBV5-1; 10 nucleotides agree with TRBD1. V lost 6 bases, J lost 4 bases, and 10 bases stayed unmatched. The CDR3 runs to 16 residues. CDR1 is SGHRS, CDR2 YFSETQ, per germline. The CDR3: CASTGQGVIGYNEQFF. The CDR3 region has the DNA TGCGCCAGCACCGGACAGGGGGTTATAGGATACAATGAGCAGTTCTTC.

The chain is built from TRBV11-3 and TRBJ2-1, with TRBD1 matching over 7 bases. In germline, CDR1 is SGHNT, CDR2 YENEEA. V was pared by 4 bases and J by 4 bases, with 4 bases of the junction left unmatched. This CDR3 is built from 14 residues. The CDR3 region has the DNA TGTGCCAGCAGCTCGACAGGGCTATACAATGAGCAGTTCTTC. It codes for CASSSTGLYNEQFF.

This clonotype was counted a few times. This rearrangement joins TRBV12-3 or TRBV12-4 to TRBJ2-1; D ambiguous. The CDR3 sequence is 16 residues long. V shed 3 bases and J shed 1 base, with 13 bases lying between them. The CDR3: CASSFSASRSYNEQFF. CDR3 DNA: TGTGCCAGCAGTTTCAGTGCTAGTCGTTCCTACAATGAGCAGTTCTTC.

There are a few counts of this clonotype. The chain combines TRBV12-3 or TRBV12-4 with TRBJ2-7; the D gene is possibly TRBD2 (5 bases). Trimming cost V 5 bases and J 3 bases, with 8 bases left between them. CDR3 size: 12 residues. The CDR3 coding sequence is TGTGCCAGCAGTAAGGAGGTCTACGAGCAGTACTTC. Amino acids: CASSKEVYEQYF.

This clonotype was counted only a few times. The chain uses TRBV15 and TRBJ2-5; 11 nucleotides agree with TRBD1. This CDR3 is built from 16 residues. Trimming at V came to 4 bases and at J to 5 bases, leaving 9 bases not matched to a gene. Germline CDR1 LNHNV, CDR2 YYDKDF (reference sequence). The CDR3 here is CATSTWGGQGDETQYF. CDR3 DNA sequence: TGTGCCACCAGCACCTGGGGGGGACAGGGGGACGAGACCCAGTACTTC.

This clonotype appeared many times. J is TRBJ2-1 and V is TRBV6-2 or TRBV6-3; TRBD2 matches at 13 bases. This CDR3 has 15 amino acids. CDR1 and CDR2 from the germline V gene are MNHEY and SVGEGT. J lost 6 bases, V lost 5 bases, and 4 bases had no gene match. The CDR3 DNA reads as TGTGCCAGCAGTGCGACTAGCGGGGGGCGCAATGAGCAGTTCTTC. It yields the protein CASSATSGGRNEQFF.

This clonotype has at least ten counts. The CDR3 region has the DNA TGCGCCAGCAGGTCGCAGGGAAGCTCCTACAATGAGCAGTTCTTC. The encoded protein is CASRSQGSSYNEQFF. The chain is built from TRBV5-1 and TRBJ2-1; maybe TRBD1 (5 bases). The CDR3 runs 15 residues. Germline V gene data show CDR1 as SGHRS and CDR2 as YFSETQ. Trimming stripped 5 bases from V and 0 bases from J, with 12 bases between.

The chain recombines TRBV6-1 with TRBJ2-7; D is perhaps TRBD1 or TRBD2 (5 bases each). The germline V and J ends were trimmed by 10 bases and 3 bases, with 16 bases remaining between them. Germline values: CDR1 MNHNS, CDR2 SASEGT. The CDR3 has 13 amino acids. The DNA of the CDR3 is TGTGCCACGGGGCGCAGTGTCGGCTACGAGCAGTACTTC. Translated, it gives CATGRSVGYEQYF.